The TCR beta chain under discussion was sequenced for a study of blood T cell repertoires in COVID-19. Study-wide context: Acute and convalescent COVID-19 samples came from the United States, Italy and Spain. From T cells, B-cell-depleted T cells, or PBMCs came the material, which was cDNA or gDNA.

Here immunoSEQ multiplex PCR was the method, and the copy in TCRdb shows in-frame clones only, minus some. The sample records some 83,000 clones, 72% being singletons. From germline, CDR1 is KGHSH and CDR2 LQKENI. V dropped 3 bases and J dropped 2 bases, with 10 bases sitting between them. The CDR3 loop spans 14 amino acids. This receptor was taken from a woman over 75 with acute or convalescent COVID-19. Material for sequencing was peripheral blood. The J gene is TRBJ1-2, the V gene TRBV18; tentatively, D is TRBD1 (5 bases). This chain's CDR3 is CASSPRNRNYGYTF. CDR3 bases: TGTGCCAGCTCACCCCGGAACAGGAACTATGGCTACACCTTC.